The present TCR beta chain was sequenced within a study of molecular identifiers for immune sequencing clone quantification. In the study overall: In replicates, RNA from approximately 20,000 or 100,000 naive CD8 cells was split five ways, four sequenced.

Notes on this clonotype: One junction end disagrees with the germline gene, perhaps due to a read error.

TCRdb re-derived calls from the PCR reads in MiXCR, one entry per CDR3 protein. The data hold 100,000 or so distinct CDR3 sequences, with 30% to 35% observed a single time. The CDR3 sequence is 18 residues long. Germline V gene data show CDR1 as KGHDR and CDR2 as SFDVKD. The sequenced material came from naive CD8+ T cells from blood, with Jurkat cell RNA spiked in. Subset in this sample: FACS-sorted CD8+CD4-CCR7+CD45RA+ naive T cells. The receptor was isolated from a human donor in good health. Some libraries in this study had Jurkat cell RNA spiked in. J is TRBJ2-2 and V is TRBV24-1; 14 bases match TRBD2. CDR3 sequence (DNA): TGTGCCACCAGTGATCGCCGACTAGCGGGAGGGCGCACCGGGGGGCTGTTTTTT. Protein product: CATSDRRLAGGRTGGLFF.